Listed below are T cell receptor beta chains from one sample, sequenced in a study of T cell changes during pregnancy in multiple sclerosis. Measured with immunoSEQ multiplex PCR; TCRdb has only the in-frame clones, and not every one. This table holds around 40,000 clones, 80% to 90% found once. The sequenced sample was CD4+ T cells from peripheral blood mononuclear cells, obtained in the first trimester of pregnancy. These receptors came from a female donor with multiple sclerosis, enrolled in a pregnancy study. Each CDR3 is given with its conserved first and last residue. D genes are given only for firm matches. A clone size is listed for some rows: how often the clone was seen (once, few, many), or a class if it is expanded.

j_gene,abundance,v_gene,d_gene,CDR3aa,CDR3nt
TRBJ2-7,-,TRBV19,TRBD2,CASSPRTSGSSYEQYF,TGTGCCAGTAGTCCCCGGACTAGCGGAAGCTCCTACGAGCAGTACTTC
TRBJ2-1,once,TRBV5-6,TRBD2,CASSLLAGHSYNEQFF,TGTGCCAGCAGCTTACTAGCGGGACACTCCTACAATGAGCAGTTCTTC
TRBJ1-2,-,TRBV28,-,CASSPSNGRGGYTF,TGTGCCAGCAGTCCCTCAAACGGCCGGGGGGGCTACACCTTC
TRBJ1-4,once,TRBV6-1,-,CASSAPGGLGEKLFF,TGTGCCAGCAGTGCCCCCGGGGGGCTAGGTGAAAAACTGTTTTTT
TRBJ2-7,-,TRBV5-1,TRBD1,CASSLVGTGVSDEQYF,TGCGCCAGCAGCTTGGTAGGGACAGGGGTTTCGGACGAGCAGTACTTC
TRBJ2-7,few,TRBV30,TRBD2,CAWSWGGEQYF,TGTGCCTGGAGTTGGGGGGGCGAGCAGTACTTC
TRBJ2-3,-,TRBV30,-,CAWSPSTDTQYF,TGTGCCTGGAGTCCGTCTACCGATACGCAGTATTTT
TRBJ2-5,-,TRBV19,TRBD2,CASSTLGTSGLETQYF,TGTGCCAGTAGTACCCTGGGGACTAGCGGGCTAGAGACCCAGTACTTC
TRBJ1-2,-,TRBV14,-,CASSQGGGPRGYGYTF,TGTGCCAGCAGCCAAGGAGGGGGTCCCAGGGGCTATGGCTACACCTTC
TRBJ2-7,-,TRBV6-1,TRBD2,CASSGGTSGIKYF,TGTGCCAGCAGTGGAGGGACTAGCGGGATTAAGTACTTC
TRBJ1-5,-,TRBV5-1,TRBD1,CASSLGTGNQPQHF,TGCGCCAGCAGCTTGGGGACAGGGAATCAGCCCCAGCATTTT
TRBJ2-1,-,TRBV5-1,-,CASSKTRSGYNEQFF,TGCGCCAGCAGCAAGACTCGTTCTGGGTACAATGAGCAGTTCTTC
TRBJ2-5,-,TRBV5-1,TRBD2,CASSLGTSGVETQYF,TGCGCCAGCAGCTTGGGGACTAGCGGGGTAGAGACCCAGTACTTC
TRBJ2-6,-,TRBV7-6,TRBD1,CASSLTGPGGANVLTF,TGTGCCAGCAGCTTGACAGGGCCGGGCGGGGCCAACGTCCTGACTTTC
TRBJ2-1,once,TRBV27,-,CASSLRLVGPRNEQFF,TGTGCCAGCAGTTTACGACTAGTAGGCCCTCGAAATGAGCAGTTCTTC
TRBJ2-3,-,TRBV5-6,-,CASSLGLGARGTDTQYF,TGTGCCAGCAGCTTAGGATTGGGGGCTCGGGGCACAGATACGCAGTATTTT
TRBJ1-3,-,TRBV18,-,CASSPEEGMGFSGNTIYF,TGTGCCAGCTCACCGGAGGAAGGGATGGGATTCTCTGGAAACACCATATATTTT
TRBJ2-5,-,TRBV28,TRBD2,CASSSPQLAGQETQYF,TGTGCCAGCAGTTCCCCCCAACTAGCGGGACAAGAGACCCAGTACTTC
TRBJ1-2,-,TRBV11-1,-,CASSLEEGIGYTF,TGTGCCAGCAGCTTAGAGGAGGGGATTGGCTACACCTTC
TRBJ2-1,-,TRBV4-2,TRBD1,CASSQDRDRSNEQFF,TGTGCCAGCAGCCAAGATCGGGACAGGAGCAATGAGCAGTTCTTC
TRBJ2-7,-,TRBV30,TRBD2,CAWGRAGVDEQYF,TGTGCCTGGGGTCGGGCGGGAGTTGACGAGCAGTACTTC
TRBJ2-7,-,TRBV28,TRBD2,CASSASAGADEQYF,TGTGCCAGCAGTGCCTCAGCGGGAGCTGACGAGCAGTACTTC
TRBJ2-1,-,TRBV10-3,TRBD2,CAISAGPGLAGGLNEQFF,TGTGCCATCAGTGCCGGCCCCGGACTAGCGGGAGGGCTCAATGAGCAGTTCTTC
TRBJ1-5,-,TRBV6-1,TRBD1,CASSGRGRNRGGQPQHF,TGTGCCAGCAGTGGAAGGGGGAGAAACAGGGGTGGTCAGCCCCAGCATTTT
TRBJ1-1,few,TRBV18,TRBD1,CASSLQGNEAFF,TGTGCCAGCTCACTACAGGGGAATGAAGCTTTCTTT
TRBJ2-7,-,TRBV28,-,CASSPGQSYEQYF,TGTGCCAGCAGTCCCGGACAGTCCTACGAGCAGTACTTC
TRBJ2-2,few,TRBV5-1,TRBD2,CASSVAGGTGELFF,TGCGCCAGCAGCGTAGCGGGAGGCACCGGGGAGCTGTTTTTT
TRBJ2-6,-,TRBV11-2,-,CASSLSFSSGANVLTF,TGTGCCAGCAGCTTATCGTTTAGCTCTGGGGCCAACGTCCTGACTTTC
TRBJ2-7,-,TRBV6-5,TRBD2,CASSYGAGGYEQYF,TGTGCCAGCAGTTACGGAGCGGGGGGATACGAGCAGTACTTC
TRBJ2-1,-,TRBV19,TRBD2,CASSTPWTSGRNEQFF,TGTGCCAGTAGTACCCCCTGGACTAGCGGGAGGAATGAGCAGTTCTTC
TRBJ2-5,-,TRBV9,TRBD1,CASSVTGGIETQYF,TGTGCCAGCAGCGTAACAGGGGGTATAGAGACCCAGTACTTC
TRBJ2-1,once,TRBV28,TRBD2,CASRGAGLAGGQVMNEQFF,TGTGCCAGCAGGGGGGCGGGACTAGCGGGAGGCCAGGTGATGAATGAGCAGTTCTTC
TRBJ2-7,once,TRBV14,-,CASSQSRSVSRLGEQYF,TGTGCCAGCAGCCAATCACGTTCGGTTAGCCGGCTTGGGGAGCAGTACTTC
TRBJ1-5,-,TRBV6-1,-,CASTNRDNQPQHF,TGTGCCAGCACGAACAGGGACAATCAGCCCCAGCATTTT
TRBJ2-4,-,TRBV18,-,CASSPASFTKNIQYF,TGTGCCAGCTCACCAGCTAGCTTCACCAAAAACATTCAGTACTTC
TRBJ2-5,-,TRBV9,TRBD2,CASSPRGLAGGKTQYF,TGTGCCAGCAGCCCTCGGGGACTAGCGGGAGGAAAGACCCAGTACTTC
TRBJ2-5,-,TRBV7-2,-,CASSLVREETQYF,TGTGCCAGCAGCTTAGTGCGGGAAGAGACCCAGTACTTC
TRBJ2-3,-,TRBV4-3,TRBD2,CASSPSWSSGRDTQYF,TGCGCCAGCAGCCCAAGTTGGAGTAGCGGGAGAGATACGCAGTATTTT
TRBJ2-7,-,TRBV10-3,-,CAISLQGGEQYF,TGTGCCATCAGTTTACAGGGCGGCGAGCAGTACTTC
TRBJ2-3,-,TRBV5-5,TRBD2,CASSLVAGGADTQYF,TGTGCCAGCAGCTTGGTGGCGGGAGGGGCAGATACGCAGTATTTT
TRBJ1-1,-,TRBV5-5,-,CASSFQTTGSTEAFF,TGTGCCAGCAGCTTTCAAACGACAGGTTCCACTGAAGCTTTCTTT
TRBJ1-2,-,TRBV27,-,CASSPGGGRYGYTF,TGTGCCAGCAGCCCCGGGGGGGGTCGATATGGCTACACCTTC
TRBJ2-3,-,TRBV9,TRBD2,CASSVELAGVRLTDTQYF,TGTGCCAGCAGCGTAGAACTAGCGGGAGTACGACTCACAGATACGCAGTATTTT
TRBJ2-2,-,TRBV5-1,-,CASSSTGTQNTGELFF,TGCGCCAGCAGCTCGACCGGGACACAGAACACCGGGGAGCTGTTTTTT
TRBJ2-2,-,TRBV30,-,CAWSVREYNGELFF,TGTGCCTGGAGTGTACGGGAGTACAACGGGGAGCTGTTTTTT
TRBJ2-1,-,TRBV5-1,TRBD2,CASSLASSGWYNEQFF,TGCGCCAGCAGCTTGGCTTCTAGCGGGTGGTACAATGAGCAGTTCTTC
TRBJ1-4,once,TRBV9,-,CASSVDEGVGEKLFF,TGTGCCAGCAGCGTAGATGAGGGGGTGGGTGAAAAACTGTTTTTT
TRBJ2-7,-,TRBV5-6,TRBD2,CASRTRTSGSFMAYEQYF,TGTGCCAGCAGAACGAGGACTAGCGGGAGCTTTATGGCCTACGAGCAGTACTTC
TRBJ1-5,few,TRBV6-1,-,CASRTANQPQHF,TGTGCCAGCAGGACAGCAAATCAGCCCCAGCATTTT
TRBJ2-1,once,TRBV12-2,-,CASRHSGTKAYNEQFF,TGTGCAAGTCGTCACTCCGGGACTAAAGCCTACAATGAGCAGTTCTTC
TRBJ1-6,-,TRBV28,TRBD1,CASSLLDRNDSPLHF,TGTGCCAGCAGTTTGCTGGACAGGAACGATTCACCCCTCCACTTT
TRBJ2-1,-,TRBV27,TRBD1,CASSPRTGGNEQFF,TGTGCCAGCAGTCCTCGGACAGGTGGGAATGAGCAGTTCTTC